The clone carrying this T cell receptor (beta chain) was detected once. V dropped 6 bases and J dropped 5 bases, with 17 bases sitting between them. This CDR3 comprises 15 residues. Germline lookup yields CDR1 SGHNT and CDR2 YENEEA. Symptom resolution, clearance, or two negative PCRs marked donors in Cohort 3 as recovered. This record belongs to a study of blood T cell repertoires in COVID-19. Per the original methods: Amplifying reference gene primers gave estimates of nucleated cell counts. Assay used: immunoSEQ multiplex PCR; TCRdb lists only in-frame clones, some missing. D and trimming were read from the DNA, whereas the V and J calls and clone size are those reported in that table. The sample holds approximately 210,000 clones, roughly 79% seen once.

The source of this sequence is a man aged 35-49 years who had recovered from COVID-19. Sequenced material: PBMCs or T cells enriched from blood (not recorded which). This chain links TRBV11-3 with TRBJ2-1, with D tentatively TRBD2 (5 bases). CDR3: CASSITRLRDNEQFF. In DNA, the CDR3 is TGTGCCAGCAGTATCACTAGGCTTCGAGACAATGAGCAGTTCTTC.